This entry concerns a single TCR beta chain. Participant ages covered 18 to 89 years across 25 or so US areas. V dropped 1 base and J dropped 1; count of bases not matched to a gene: 4. CDR3 length: 16 residues. Germline V lookup: CDR1 SEHNR, CDR2 FQNEAQ (reference sequence). The data were obtained in a study of blood T cell repertoires in COVID-19. Looking at the study overall: The United States, Italy and Spain supplied acute and convalescent COVID-19 samples.

Sequencing used immunoSEQ multiplex PCR; TCRdb keeps in-frame clones, though not all of them. In the table there are 150,000 or so clones, approximately 88% of which are singletons. The chain couples TRBV7-9 to TRBJ2-3, with 8 bases lining up with TRBD2. The receptor comes from a woman between 45 and 65 years old who had recovered from COVID-19. What was sequenced was PBMCs or T cells enriched from blood (not recorded which). CDR3 nucleotides: TGTGCCAGCAGCTTAGGTAGCGGGGTGGGCACAGATACGCAGTATTTT. The encoded protein is CASSLGSGVGTDTQYF.